The rows below give T cell receptor beta chains drawn from one sample of a study of CXCR3-negative and CXCR3-positive naive CD8 T cells. TCRdb re-called the 5' RACE reads; one entry per CDR3 protein, DNA not given. The repertoire table contains 45,000 to 60,000 distinct CDR3 sequences. Source material: memory CD8+ T cells from blood. All receptors come from a human donor in good health. Some clones in this sample may be carry-over from other donors' samples. Each CDR3 is given with its conserved first and last residue.

>TRBJ2-7|TRBV25-1
CASSEGITYEQYF
>TRBJ1-1|TRBV29-1
CSVVGENTEAFF
>TRBJ1-2|TRBV7-9
CASSLLGGYTF
>TRBJ2-1|TRBV27
CASSLQGANEQFF
>TRBJ2-7|TRBV28
CASSLDFYEQYF
>TRBJ2-2|TRBV20-1
CSARGFGQGAGELFF
>TRBJ2-1|TRBV24-1
CATSDLEGNEQFF
>TRBJ1-2|TRBV20-1
CSARDDGIHNYGYTF
>TRBJ1-1|TRBV20-1
CSARDDRVNTEAFF
>TRBJ2-3|TRBV6-2/TRBV6-3
CASSPGGLNTQYF
>TRBJ1-5|TRBV5-6
CASTPWGGNQPQHF
>TRBJ1-5|TRBV20-1
CSTWDRNQPQHF
>TRBJ2-3|TRBV20-1
CSAPGTTPTDTQYF
>TRBJ2-1|TRBV25-1
CASSELSSEQFF
>TRBJ1-2|TRBV6-2/TRBV6-3
CASSYSLGTGVDGYTF
>TRBJ2-2|TRBV5-1
CASSLSDQGADGELFF
>TRBJ2-5|TRBV7-8
CASSLRNPSRQETQYF
>TRBJ2-2|TRBV11-3
CASSLTGGGNTGELFF
>TRBJ1-1|TRBV7-8
CASSPFQLTEAFF
>TRBJ1-2|TRBV6-6
CASSRDRVGVVGTF
>TRBJ2-7|TRBV19
CASSPGAYEQYF
>TRBJ2-3|TRBV23-1
CASAHHRDVADTQYF
>TRBJ1-6|TRBV20-1
CSARDTPGGLSPLHF
>TRBJ2-1|TRBV13
CASSLQIAGGPVDEQFF
>TRBJ1-1|TRBV7-8
CASSLGWLQESYTEAFF
>TRBJ2-7|TRBV28
CASFSGTRDYEQYF
>TRBJ2-7|TRBV29-1
CSVEAGGTYEQYF
>TRBJ2-1|TRBV5-1
CASSLGQGFSYNEQFF
>TRBJ2-5|TRBV4-1
CASSQAGTQETQYF
>TRBJ1-1|TRBV4-3
CASSQDHGDTEAFF
>TRBJ2-1|TRBV11-3
CASSLLTGRGEQFF